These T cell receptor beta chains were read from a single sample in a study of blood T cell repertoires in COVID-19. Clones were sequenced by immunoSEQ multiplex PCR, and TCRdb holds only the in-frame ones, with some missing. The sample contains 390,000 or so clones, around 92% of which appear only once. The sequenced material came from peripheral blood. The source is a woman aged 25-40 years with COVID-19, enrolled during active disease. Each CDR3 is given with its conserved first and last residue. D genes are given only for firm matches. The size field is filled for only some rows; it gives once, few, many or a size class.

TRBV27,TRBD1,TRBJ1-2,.,TGTGCCAGCAGTTTAAGGCAGGGGGCTGGGGGCTACACCTTC,CASSLRQGAGGYTF
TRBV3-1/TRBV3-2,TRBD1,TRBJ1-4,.,TGTGCCAGCAGCCCGACAGGGGGATTGGAAAAACTGTTTTTT,CASSPTGGLEKLFF
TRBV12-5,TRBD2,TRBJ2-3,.,TGTGCTAGTGGTTTGGGACTAGCGGGGACAGATACGCAGTATTTT,CASGLGLAGTDTQYF
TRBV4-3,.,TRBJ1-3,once,TGCGCCAGCAGCCAAGATCGAGAGCTACGGGCTGGAAACACCATATATTTT,CASSQDRELRAGNTIYF
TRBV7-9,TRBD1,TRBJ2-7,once,TGTGCCAGCAGCTTTGTCCGGGACAGGAGTCCCTACGAGCAGTACTTC,CASSFVRDRSPYEQYF
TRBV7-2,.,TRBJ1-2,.,TGTGCCAGCAGCGTACCGGTGATAGAAGGCTACACCTTC,CASSVPVIEGYTF
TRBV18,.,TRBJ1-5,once,TGTGCCAGCTCTCTCGGACAGAATCAGCCCCAGCATTTT,CASSLGQNQPQHF
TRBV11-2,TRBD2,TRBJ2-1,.,TGTGCCAGCAGCTTAATCCTCGGGACTAGCGGTTACAATGAGCAGTTCTTC,CASSLILGTSGYNEQFF
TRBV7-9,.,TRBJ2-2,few,TGTGCCAGCAGCTTATTCGACTATGCCACCACCGGGGAGCTGTTTTTT,CASSLFDYATTGELFF
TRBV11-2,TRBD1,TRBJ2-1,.,TGTGCCAGCAGCCCCGACAGGGTGTCATTGGGGCAGTTCTTC,CASSPDRVSLGQFF
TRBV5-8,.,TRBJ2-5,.,TGTGCCAGCAGAACCGCCCGACAGGACCAAGAGACCCAGTACTTC,CASRTARQDQETQYF
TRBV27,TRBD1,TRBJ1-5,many,TGTGCCAGCAGTTCCACAGGGGAGGGCAATCAGCCCCAGCATTTT,CASSSTGEGNQPQHF
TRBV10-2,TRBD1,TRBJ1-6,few,TGCGCCAGCAGTGAGAGGACAGGGGGAAATTCACCCCTCCACTTT,CASSERTGGNSPLHF
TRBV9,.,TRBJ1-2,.,TGTGCCAGCAGCACAGCCAGGTCTGAGTATGGCTACACCTTC,CASSTARSEYGYTF
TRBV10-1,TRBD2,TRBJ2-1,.,TGCGCCAGCAGCCTAGCGGGGGGCTTCGGCAATGAGCAGTTCTTC,CASSLAGGFGNEQFF
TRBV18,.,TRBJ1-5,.,TGTGCCAGCTCACCAACAGAGATTAGCAATCAGCCCCAGCATTTT,CASSPTEISNQPQHF
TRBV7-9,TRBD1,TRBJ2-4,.,TGTGCCAGCAGCCCCGCCAGGGGGTTAGGCAAAAACATTCAGTACTTC,CASSPARGLGKNIQYF
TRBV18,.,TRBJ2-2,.,TGTGCCAGCTCACCACTAATTAATCCGTGGCAGTCCACCGGGGAGCTGTTTTTT,CASSPLINPWQSTGELFF
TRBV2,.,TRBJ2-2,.,TGTGCCCGCCTGGCCCCTGGCATCTCGAACACCGGGGAGCTGTTTTTT,CARLAPGISNTGELFF
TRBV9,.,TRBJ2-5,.,TGTGCCAGCAGCGTCACGCCTGGCCCACAAGAGACCCAGTACTTC,CASSVTPGPQETQYF
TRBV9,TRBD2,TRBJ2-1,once,TGTGCCAGCAGCGTATTTGCGGGAGGGCCTGGTGAGCAGTTCTTC,CASSVFAGGPGEQFF
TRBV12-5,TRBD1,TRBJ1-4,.,TGTGCTAGTGCATCTGAGGGGGCGAGGGAAAAACTGTTTTTT,CASASEGAREKLFF
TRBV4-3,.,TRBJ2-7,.,TGCGCCAGCAGCCAAGCCCGTAGTAGCGGTGAAAACGAGCAGTACTTC,CASSQARSSGENEQYF
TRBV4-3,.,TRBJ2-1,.,TGCGCCAGCAGCCAAACCCAGGCAAGCTACAATGAGCAGTTCTTC,CASSQTQASYNEQFF
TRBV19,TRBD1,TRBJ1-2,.,TGTGCCAGTAGTATCGACAGGGTTAACTATGGCTACACCTTC,CASSIDRVNYGYTF
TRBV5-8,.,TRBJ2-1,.,TGTGCCAGCAGGACGAGTCGGGAAACGGATGAGCAGTTCTTC,CASRTSRETDEQFF
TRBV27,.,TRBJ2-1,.,TGTGCCAGCACTACAGAGAGCTCCTACAATGAGCAGTTCTTC,CASTTESSYNEQFF
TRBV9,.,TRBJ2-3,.,TGTGCCAGCAGCTTAGGCGGGACAGATACGCAGTATTTT,CASSLGGTDTQYF
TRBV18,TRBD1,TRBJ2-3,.,TGTGCCAGCTCAGAAACAGGGGGCGCAGATACGCAGTATTTT,CASSETGGADTQYF
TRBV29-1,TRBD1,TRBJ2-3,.,TGCAGCGTTGTTCCCGGGACAGGCACCAATACGCAGTATTTT,CSVVPGTGTNTQYF
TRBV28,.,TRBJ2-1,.,TGTGCCAGCAGTTTTAGGGGGAGACTGGGGAACAATGAGCAGTTCTTC,CASSFRGRLGNNEQFF
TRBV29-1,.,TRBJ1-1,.,TGCAGCGTAGTTCACGGGACTAACACTGAAGCTTTCTTT,CSVVHGTNTEAFF
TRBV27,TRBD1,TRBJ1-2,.,TGTGCCAGCAGCCAAACAGGGGTCGGCTACACCTTC,CASSQTGVGYTF
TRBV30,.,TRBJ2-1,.,TGTGCCTGGAGTGTACTCTATAAATGGTTCTTC,CAWSVLYKWFF
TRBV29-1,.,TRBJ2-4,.,TGCAGCGCGCTCGGGGGGCTGGTAACCAAAAACATTCAGTACTTC,CSALGGLVTKNIQYF
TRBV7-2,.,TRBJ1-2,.,TGTGCCAGCAGCTTAGCGACAGTCCTCGTCTATGGCTACACCTTC,CASSLATVLVYGYTF
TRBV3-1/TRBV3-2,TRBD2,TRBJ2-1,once,TGTGCCAGCAGCCAAGTTGCCGGGACTAGCATATTCAATGAGCAGTTCTTC,CASSQVAGTSIFNEQFF
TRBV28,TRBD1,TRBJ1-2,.,TGTGCCAGCGGCACCCGAGGGACAGGGATCCTCTATGGCTACACCTTC,CASGTRGTGILYGYTF
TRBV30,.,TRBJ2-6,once,TGTGCCTGGAGTATCCGAGGGCAGGCCCTCTCTGGGGCCAACGTCCTGACTTTC,CAWSIRGQALSGANVLTF
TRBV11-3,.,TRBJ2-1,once,TGTGCCAGCAGCTTCCGGGATGAACGTAGAAATGAGCAGTTCTTC,CASSFRDERRNEQFF
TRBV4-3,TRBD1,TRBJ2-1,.,TGCGCCAGCAGCCAACGTTGGGGCACAGGGGACAATGAGCAGTTCTTC,CASSQRWGTGDNEQFF
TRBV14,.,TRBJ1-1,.,TGTGCCAGCAGCCTAGATTGGCCGAACACTGAAGCTTTCTTT,CASSLDWPNTEAFF
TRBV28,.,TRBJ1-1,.,TGTGCCAGCAGTCGGACAGATATTCAAGGGGGGGGAGCTTTCTTT,CASSRTDIQGGGAFF
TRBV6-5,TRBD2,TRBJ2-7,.,TGTGCCAGCAGCCGGACTAGCCCGGGTGAGCAGTACTTC,CASSRTSPGEQYF
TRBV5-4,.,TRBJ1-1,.,TGTGCCAGCAGCTTGGGATCTCTGTGGGGGAGGAGGACTGAAGCTTTCTTT,CASSLGSLWGRRTEAFF
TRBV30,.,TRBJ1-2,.,TGTGCCTGGAGAAACCGGGAGAGGGACGGCTACACCTTC,CAWRNRERDGYTF